The 32 T cell receptor beta chains given below trace back to one sample, sequenced in a study of type 1 regulatory T cells. Their target antigens are unknown. TCRdb reprocessed the reads with MiXCR, giving one entry per CDR3 protein. The repertoire holds approximately 72,000 distinct CDR3 sequences, with roughly 60% as singletons. The sequencing input was cultured T cells, either the whole culture or a sorted T cell fraction (not recorded which). Subset denoted: Tr1-enriched cell product generated in vitro against host alloantigens. Every receptor here comes from a human donor in good health.

The table lists this clonotype with a few counts. The J gene is TRBJ2-6, the V gene TRBV11-2; D is undetermined. Trimming left V 5 bases short and J 0 bases short, with 11 bases between. The germline gives CDR1 SGHAT, CDR2 FQNNGV. CDR3 length: 16 amino acids. CDR3 region: CASSNLQFSGANVLTF. The CDR3 region has the DNA TGTGCCAGCAGCAACCTACAGTTCTCTGGGGCCAACGTCCTGACTTTC.

The J gene is TRBJ2-1, the V gene TRBV12-3 or TRBV12-4; 7 bases are a match to TRBD2. The CDR3 has 13 amino acids. The V gene end was trimmed by 7 bases and the J gene end by 5 bases; junction bases not matched to a gene: 5. The CDR3 nucleotides are TGTGCCAGCAAGCGGGACTCTAACAATGAGCAGTTCTTC. It yields the protein CASKRDSNNEQFF.

The table lists this clonotype with a few counts. V and J are TRBV28 and TRBJ2-5; the D is unclear. Between the trimmed V and J ends, which lost 1 base and 5 bases, there was a span of 5 bases. The CDR3 sequence is 12 residues long. Germline CDR1 and CDR2: MDHEN and SYDVKM. The CDR3 loop is CASSLSEETQYF. In DNA, the CDR3 is TGTGCCAGCAGTTTATCGGAGGAGACCCAGTACTTC.

The chain uses TRBV27 and TRBJ1-1; D is ambiguous. V was clipped by 11 bases and J by 6 bases, with 19 bases between them. Germline CDR1 and CDR2: MNHEY and SMNVEV (reference sequence). The CDR3 totals 13 residues. DNA of the CDR3: TGTGCCTGTCGACTGGGGAGGGAGTCTGAAGCTTTCTTT. The encoded protein is CACRLGRESEAFF.

This clonotype showed up just a few times. The rearrangement uses TRBV20-1 and TRBJ2-7; D unclear. Germline CDR1 reads DFQATT; CDR2 reads SNEGSKA (reference sequence). Deletions cut 1 base from V and 4 bases from J, with 11 bases between. This CDR3 comprises 13 residues. CDR3 region: CSARGGLVYEQYF. CDR3 in DNA: TGCAGTGCTAGAGGGGGTCTAGTGTACGAGCAGTACTTC.

CDR3 protein: CASSLIRGDYEQYF. Here the CDR3 DNA reads TGTGCCAGCAGCTTAATCCGGGGAGACTACGAGCAGTACTTC. The chain joins TRBV7-9 to TRBJ2-7; TRBD2 is a possible D gene (5 bases). Germline CDR1 SEHNR, CDR2 FQNEAQ (reference sequence). The CDR3 loop spans 14 amino acids. Between the trimmed V and J ends, which lost 2 bases and 3 bases, there was a span of 11 bases.

V gene TRBV27 combines with J gene TRBJ2-1, with D perhaps matching TRBD2 (5 bases). CDR1 and CDR2 from the germline V gene are MNHEY and SMNVEV (reference sequence). Trimming stripped 6 bases from V and 7 bases from J, with 19 bases between. The CDR3 length is 15 residues. The CDR3 protein is CASSGWAPKRNEQFF. In nucleotides, the CDR3 is TGTGCCAGCAGCGGTTGGGCACCAAAGCGGAATGAGCAGTTCTTC.

J is TRBJ2-7 and V is TRBV12-3 or TRBV12-4; 11 nucleotides agree with TRBD2. The CDR3 is 17 residues long. Germline trimming cut 5 bases from V and 2 bases from J; bases unmatched to any gene: 11. Here the CDR3 reads CASSRAPLAGGPYEQYF. In nucleotides, the CDR3 is TGTGCCAGCAGTCGAGCACCGCTAGCGGGAGGACCCTACGAGCAGTACTTC.

This clonotype was recorded many times. The chain combines TRBV20-1 with TRBJ2-3, with D perhaps being TRBD1 or TRBD2 (5 bases each). The CDR3 loop spans 15 amino acids. With 3 bases removed from V and 2 bases from J, the gap between germline ends came to 15 bases. Germline CDR1 and CDR2: DFQATT and SNEGSKA (reference sequence). The CDR3 protein is CSASGTGIFTDTQYF. The CDR3 DNA is TGCAGTGCTAGCGGGACCGGGATATTCACAGATACGCAGTATTTT.

This clonotype has more than one count but fewer than ten. The CDR3 DNA reads TGTGCCAGTAGTACACTAGCGGGACCATACAATGAGCAGTTCTTC. Encoded protein: CASSTLAGPYNEQFF. V is TRBV19 and J is TRBJ2-1, with 10 bases identical to TRBD2. CDR1 is LNHDA, CDR2 SQIVND, per germline (reference sequence). J was trimmed by 4 bases and V by 4 bases; bases with no gene match: 4. This CDR3 has 15 amino acids. Variable domain in full (rest from reference TRBV19 and TRBJ2-1): DGGITQSPKYLFRKEGQNVTLSCEQNLNHDAMYWYRQDPGQGLRLIYYSQIVNDFQKGDIAEGYSVSREKKESFPLTVTSAQKNPTAFYLCASSTLAGPYNEQFFGPGTRLTVL.

In this sample, this clonotype turned up a few times. The V and J genes are TRBV4-1 and TRBJ1-2; D unresolved. The CDR3 has 14 amino acids. V was pared by 0 bases and J by 2 bases, with 7 bases between. CDR1 and CDR2 from the germline V gene are MGHRA and YSYEKL. The CDR3 nucleotides are TGCGCCAGCAGCCAAGAAGGGCAGAACTATGGCTACACCTTC. Its protein product is CASSQEGQNYGYTF.

The gene calls are TRBV20-1 and TRBJ2-4, with 9 bases aligning to TRBD2. The CDR3 length is 14 residues. Germline values: CDR1 DFQATT, CDR2 SNEGSKA (reference sequence). V trimming: 6 bases; J trimming: 5 bases; junction bases outside the gene matches: 8. Here the CDR3 reads CSAKLAGLQNIQYF. DNA of the CDR3: TGCAGTGCCAAGCTAGCGGGGTTACAAAACATTCAGTACTTC.

CDR3: CASSVGPGQETQYF. Written as DNA, the CDR3 is TGTGCCAGCAGCGTAGGCCCTGGACAAGAGACCCAGTACTTC. V is TRBV9 and J is TRBJ2-5; D is unclear. Germline V CDR1 and CDR2: SGDLS, YYNGEE. V was shortened by 0 bases and J by 2 bases, with 8 bases between the two germline ends. This CDR3 spans 14 amino acids.

This chain joins TRBV5-1 and TRBJ2-7; 10 nucleotides align to TRBD1. V was pared by 4 bases and J by 7 bases, with 5 bases of the junction left unmatched. The germline V gene has CDR1 SGHRS and CDR2 YFSETQ. The length of the CDR3 is 13 residues. CDR3 coding DNA: TGCGCCAGCAGCCCCGGGACAGGGGAAGAGCAGTACTTC. Translation gives CASSPGTGEEQYF.

The chain is built from TRBV6-6 and TRBJ2-5; weak D call: TRBD1 (5 bases). The CDR3 is made up of 14 amino acids. Trimming left V 11 bases short and J 1 base short, with 17 bases between. Germline V gene sequence: CDR1 MNHNY, CDR2 SVGAGI (reference sequence). As DNA, the CDR3 is TGTGCCGCGAGTTTGTGGGGCAGCCAAGAGACCCAGTACTTC. Translated, it gives CAASLWGSQETQYF.

The V call is TRBV5-1, the J call TRBJ2-1, with 10 bases identical to TRBD1. The CDR3 totals 15 residues. Germline V gives CDR1 SGHRS, CDR2 YFSETQ. Losses at the gene ends were 2 bases for V and 5 bases for J; bases not matched to a gene: 4. The CDR3: CASSFLGTGDNEQFF. CDR3 sequence (DNA): TGCGCCAGCAGCTTCTTAGGGACAGGGGACAATGAGCAGTTCTTC.

This clonotype has only a few counts. The J gene is TRBJ1-2, the V gene TRBV7-3; 7 nucleotides match TRBD1. Germline lookup yields CDR1 SGHTA and CDR2 FQGTGA. This CDR3 comprises 14 residues. V gave up 5 bases and J gave up 7 bases; unmatched junction bases: 10. The CDR3, as DNA: TGTGCCAGCAGCCTCGGGACAGAGGTCTCTGGCTACACCTTC. It specifies CASSLGTEVSGYTF.

This chain links TRBV4-2 with TRBJ2-7; 7 positions match TRBD1. Germline CDR1 and CDR2: LGHNA and YNFKEQ. J was trimmed by 0 bases and V by 5 bases; bases with no gene match: 13. The CDR3 loop spans 17 amino acids. The chain's CDR3 is CASSEAALQGSSYEQYF. The CDR3 nucleotides read TGTGCCAGCAGCGAAGCTGCCCTACAGGGGAGCTCCTACGAGCAGTACTTC.

The J gene is TRBJ2-1, the V gene TRBV5-1, with 7 bases lining up with TRBD1. This CDR3 is 15 amino acids long. Germline V CDR1 and CDR2: SGHRS, YFSETQ. Trimming removed 4 bases from V and 4 bases from J; junction bases left unmatched: 8. This CDR3 is CASSQLTGTYNEQFF. The CDR3 nucleotides are TGCGCCAGCAGCCAACTGACAGGGACGTACAATGAGCAGTTCTTC.

CDR3 protein: CASSTPSTDTQYF. DNA of the CDR3: TGTGCCAGCAGTACGCCTAGCACAGATACGCAGTATTTT. V gene TRBV6-5 combines with J gene TRBJ2-3; D ambiguous. The germline V gene encodes CDR1 MNHEY and CDR2 SVGAGI. The CDR3 contains 13 residues. Deletions cut 5 bases from V and 0 bases from J, with 6 bases between.

Only a few counts were recorded for this clonotype. The rearrangement links TRBV20-1 to TRBJ2-7; 10 bases agree with TRBD2. This CDR3 comprises 15 residues. CDR1 is DFQATT, CDR2 SNEGSKA, per germline (reference sequence). V was clipped by 1 base and J by 6 bases; unmatched bases: 9. The CDR3 reads CSARVSLAGAFEQYF. CDR3 bases: TGCAGTGCTAGAGTCTCCCTAGCGGGAGCTTTCGAGCAGTACTTC.

The chain links TRBV9 to TRBJ2-3; D uncertain. V was trimmed by 0 bases and J by 6 bases, leaving 5 bases between them. CDR1 SGDLS and CDR2 YYNGEE come from the germline V gene. The CDR3 is 12 amino acids. This chain's CDR3 is CASSVDVDTQYF. CDR3 nucleotide sequence: TGTGCCAGCAGCGTAGATGTGGATACGCAGTATTTT.

The gene calls are TRBV2 and TRBJ2-1, with 14 bases aligning to TRBD2. Germline loops: CDR1 SNHLY, CDR2 FYNNEI. V lost 7 bases to trimming and J lost 7 bases; unmatched junction nucleotides: 9. The CDR3 consists of 16 residues. CDR3 amino acids: CASTIRGTSGSNEQFF. The CDR3 DNA sequence: TGTGCCAGCACCATAAGGGGGACTAGCGGGAGTAATGAGCAGTTCTTC. The whole variable domain, remainder taken from reference TRBV2 and TRBJ2-1, is EPEVTQTPSHQVTQMGQEVILRCVPISNHLYFYWYRQILGQKVEFLVSFYNNEISEKSEIFDDQFSVERPDGSNFTLKIRSTKLEDSAMYFCASTIRGTSGSNEQFFGPGTRLTVL.

V usage is TRBV4-2 and J usage is TRBJ2-1; D not resolved. The CDR3 has 13 residues. Germline V gene lookup returns CDR1 LGHNA and CDR2 YNFKEQ. V was pared by 0 bases and J by 9 bases, with 9 bases between. In DNA, the CDR3 is TGTGCCAGCAGCCAAGATCTCCCCCGTGAGCAGTTCTTC. Its protein is CASSQDLPREQFF.

The chain recombines TRBV14 with TRBJ2-3, with 10 bases aligning to TRBD1. The CDR3 runs to 18 residues. Germline-derived CDR1 and CDR2 are SGHDN and FVKESK. Trimming cost V 1 base and J 4 bases; bases outside gene matches: 11. CDR3 sequence: CASSQGQPGQGLSDTQYF. The CDR3 DNA reads as TGTGCCAGCAGCCAAGGGCAACCGGGACAGGGGTTGTCAGATACGCAGTATTTT.

The chain carries TRBV6-1 and TRBJ2-7; D may be TRBD2 (5 bases). V shed 3 bases and J shed 7 bases, with 10 bases lying between them. The CDR3 is 12 residues long. Germline CDR1 and CDR2: MNHNS and SASEGT. In nucleotides, the CDR3 is TGTGCCAGCAGTGATTCCGGGATTGAGCAGTACTTC. Translation: CASSDSGIEQYF.

This clonotype is classed as medium-sized. The chain is built from TRBV20-1 and TRBJ1-6; D is perhaps TRBD1 (5 bases). V lost 6 bases to trimming and J lost 7 bases, with 16 bases between them. CDR1 and CDR2 from the germline V gene are DFQATT and SNEGSKA (reference sequence). The CDR3 covers 14 residues. The CDR3: CSASGGVGNSPLHF. The CDR3 DNA is TGCAGTGCGAGCGGGGGGGTGGGGAATTCACCCCTCCACTTT.

Only one count was recorded for this clonotype. The J gene is TRBJ2-1, the V gene TRBV2; TRBD2 is a possible D gene (6 bases). This CDR3 has 15 residues. Germline CDR1 reads SNHLY; CDR2 reads FYNNEI. V was shortened by 4 bases and J by 0 bases, with 10 bases between the two germline ends. The CDR3 nucleotides read TGTGCCAGCAGTGGGCGGGGCCCCTCCTACAATGAGCAGTTCTTC. This gives the protein CASSGRGPSYNEQFF. Supplemented by reference TRBV2 and TRBJ2-1, the full variable domain reads EPEVTQTPSHQVTQMGQEVILRCVPISNHLYFYWYRQILGQKVEFLVSFYNNEISEKSEIFDDQFSVERPDGSNFTLKIRSTKLEDSAMYFCASSGRGPSYNEQFFGPGTRLTVL.

The chain has TRBV5-1 and TRBJ2-7; no definite D call. The CDR3 runs to 16 residues. Germline V CDR1 and CDR2: SGHRS, YFSETQ. V dropped 9 bases and J dropped 2 bases, with 24 bases sitting between them. CDR3 sequence reads: CATTTGAPIEPYEQYF. The DNA of the CDR3 is TGCGCCACCACGACTGGTGCCCCGATTGAACCCTACGAGCAGTACTTC.

Many counts were recorded for this clonotype. The genes are TRBV4-1 and TRBJ2-1, with TRBD2 matching 13 bases. The CDR3 extends over 16 amino acids. Germline CDR1 is MGHRA and CDR2 is YSYEKL. Losses at the gene ends were 2 bases for V and 9 bases for J; bases not matched to a gene: 7. The DNA for the CDR3 is TGCGCCAGCAGCCAATCCGGGACTAGCGGGGCGGGTGAGCAGTTCTTC. Its protein product is CASSQSGTSGAGEQFF.

This clonotype showed up just once. The CDR3 nucleotides read TGTGCCAGCAGTGAGGATTTAGCCAAAAACATTCAGTACTTC. This codes for CASSEDLAKNIQYF. This chain connects TRBV9 to TRBJ2-4; D is ambiguous. CDR1 and CDR2 from the germline V gene are SGDLS and YYNGEE. Trimming shortened V by 5 bases and J by 0 bases, and 9 bases separated the two germline ends. CDR3 length: 14 residues.

The chain is built from TRBV18 and TRBJ2-7; D is perhaps TRBD2 (5 bases). V was cut by 3 bases and J by 0 bases, with 15 bases left in between. CDR3 length: 16 amino acids. Germline-derived CDR1 and CDR2 are KGHSH and LQKENI. CDR3 protein: CASSPISGSSSYEQYF. The CDR3 region has the DNA TGTGCCAGCTCACCTATTTCGGGAAGCAGCTCCTACGAGCAGTACTTC.